These 26 T cell receptor beta chains came from one sample sequenced in a study of blood T cell repertoires in COVID-19. Assay used: immunoSEQ multiplex PCR; TCRdb lists only in-frame clones, some missing. The sample records tens of thousands of clones, around 84% being singletons. The sample taken for sequencing was peripheral blood. Receptor source: a human donor with active COVID-19. The donor label of this sample is uncertain.

This clone was picked up one time. CDR3 in DNA: TGTGCCACCAATGACAGACAAAACAATCAGCCCCAGCATTTT. This gives the protein CATNDRQNNQPQHF. The chain joins TRBV15 to TRBJ1-5; D may be TRBD1 (5 bases). The CDR3 runs to 14 residues. Trimming shortened V by 7 bases and J by 3 bases, and 13 bases separated the two germline ends. Germline CDR1 reads LNHNV; CDR2 reads YYDKDF (reference sequence).

This clone was found once. The rearrangement links TRBV19 to TRBJ1-2; TRBD1 aligns across 9 bases. This CDR3 region has 14 residues. The trim removed 6 bases at V and 8 bases at J, leaving 10 bases unmatched. In germline, CDR1 is LNHDA, CDR2 SQIVND (reference sequence). Written as DNA, the CDR3 is TGTGCCAGTAGCCCCACACAGGGGGCTAGAGGCTACACCTTC. Its translation is CASSPTQGARGYTF.

V and J are TRBV5-1 and TRBJ2-7; D possibly corresponds to TRBD2 (5 bases). CDR3 length: 15 residues. V was cut by 0 bases and J by 0 bases, with 10 bases left in between. Germline values: CDR1 SGHRS, CDR2 YFSETQ. The CDR3 here is CASSLGGLSSYEQYF. The CDR3 coding sequence is TGCGCCAGCAGCTTGGGAGGGTTGAGCTCCTACGAGCAGTACTTC.

The chain links TRBV19 to TRBJ1-4, with 10 bases identical to TRBD1. In germline, CDR1 is LNHDA, CDR2 SQIVND (reference sequence). The CDR3 sequence is 15 residues long. The V and J ends lost 8 bases and 7 bases, in that order; junction bases with no gene match: 10. The DNA for the CDR3 is TGTGCCAGTCATACCCCTCGGGACAGGGGTGAAAAACTGTTTTTT. Amino acids: CASHTPRDRGEKLFF.

V and J are TRBV7-6 and TRBJ2-1; 7 bases map to TRBD1. V was pared by 5 bases and J by 9 bases, with 7 bases of the junction left unmatched. The CDR3 is 13 residues long. CDR1 is SGHVS, CDR2 FNYEAQ, per germline. The CDR3 DNA is TGTGCCAGCAGCAATGACAGGGCCACTGAGCAGTTCTTC. It encodes CASSNDRATEQFF. Drawing the rest from reference TRBV7-6 and TRBJ2-1, the complete variable domain is GAGVSQSPRYKVTKRGQDVALRCDPISGHVSLYWYRQALGQGPEFLTYFNYEAQQDKSGLPNDRFSAERPEGSISTLTIQRTEQRDSAMYRCASSNDRATEQFFGPGTRLTVL.

The rearrangement uses TRBV7-9 and TRBJ1-3; unclear D gene. The germline gives CDR1 SEHNR, CDR2 FQNEAQ (reference sequence). V lost 5 bases to trimming and J lost 3 bases, with 14 bases between them. This CDR3 is 15 amino acids long. The CDR3 DNA reads TGTGCCAGCAGCCCCCCGCCAGCGCTTGGAAACACCATATATTTT. Amino acids: CASSPPPALGNTIYF.

In its sample, this clone was seen a few times. The chain is built from TRBV7-3 and TRBJ2-6; D gene uncertain. The V end lost 7 bases, the J end lost 3 bases, and 16 bases lay between the germline ends. The CDR3 is 16 amino acids. The germline V gene encodes CDR1 SGHTA and CDR2 FQGTGA. The CDR3 spells CASNSDPRGGANVLTF. The CDR3 nucleotides are TGTGCCAGCAATTCTGATCCTCGAGGTGGGGCCAACGTCCTGACTTTC.

The genes are TRBV5-6 and TRBJ2-7; the D gene is possibly TRBD2 (6 bases). The CDR3 totals 13 residues. Germline V gene sequence: CDR1 SGHDT, CDR2 YYEEEE. V shed 4 bases and J shed 6 bases, with 14 bases lying between them. The CDR3: CASSLPGTREQYF. In nucleotides, the CDR3 is TGTGCCAGCAGCCTGCCGGGGACTCGCGAGCAGTACTTC.

The genes are TRBV5-1 and TRBJ2-3; possibly TRBD1 for D (5 bases). With 7 bases removed from V and 2 bases from J, the gap between germline ends came to 17 bases. The germline V gene has CDR1 SGHRS and CDR2 YFSETQ. The CDR3 has 15 amino acids. The CDR3 sequence: CASSPEGDSTDTQYF. CDR3 DNA: TGCGCCAGCTCCCCGGAAGGGGATTCCACAGATACGCAGTATTTT. The whole variable domain, filled in from reference TRBV5-1 and TRBJ2-3, reads KAGVTQTPRYLIKTRGQQVTLSCSPISGHRSVSWYQQTPGQGLQFLFEYFSETQRNKGNFPGRFSGRQFSNSRSEMNVSTLELGDSALYLCASSPEGDSTDTQYFGPGTRLTVL.

This clone was detected once. This rearrangement joins TRBV10-3 to TRBJ2-1; D uncertain. Germline values: CDR1 ENHRY, CDR2 SYGVKD. Trimming left V 7 bases short and J 6 bases short, with 13 bases between. The CDR3 spans 13 residues. CDR3 sequence: CAINGGPTNEQFF. CDR3 nucleotide sequence: TGTGCCATCAACGGCGGCCCTACCAATGAGCAGTTCTTC.

The CDR3 DNA sequence: TGCGCCAGCAGCTTGACGGGTCTTGAGGCGGAGCTGTTTTTT. This sequence encodes CASSLTGLEAELFF. The rearrangement uses TRBV5-1 and TRBJ2-2; no reliable D call. V was clipped by 1 base and J by 10 bases, with 14 bases between them. This CDR3 has 14 amino acids. Germline CDR1 reads SGHRS; CDR2 reads YFSETQ.

The V and J genes are TRBV6-6 and TRBJ1-5, with 8 bases that match TRBD1. This CDR3 contains 16 residues. The trim removed 5 bases at V and 0 bases at J, leaving 6 bases unmatched. Looked up from germline, CDR1 is MNHNY and CDR2 is SVGAGI (reference sequence). Written as DNA, the CDR3 is TGTGCCAGCAGTACGAGGACAGGGAATAGCAATCAGCCCCAGCATTTT. Protein product: CASSTRTGNSNQPQHF.

This chain links TRBV5-4 with TRBJ2-2; no firm D call. The CDR3 contains 16 residues. Looked up from germline, CDR1 is SGHNT and CDR2 is YYREEE (reference sequence). V was shortened by 0 bases and J by 0 bases, with 9 bases between the two germline ends. DNA for the CDR3: TGTGCCAGCAGCTTGGCCGCTATTGCGAACACCGGGGAGCTGTTTTTT. It codes for CASSLAAIANTGELFF.

This clone is a singleton in its sample. DNA of the CDR3: TGTGCCAGCAGCGGCGCAAAGGCGAGGGGGAAAGAGACCCAGTACTTC. This codes for CASSGAKARGKETQYF. This chain connects TRBV7-2 to TRBJ2-5, with a tentative D call TRBD1 (6 bases). The germline CDR1 and CDR2 sequences are SGHTA and FQGNSA. The ends were cut back, 5 bases at V and 3 bases at J, with 19 bases in the middle. This CDR3 is 16 amino acids long.

In DNA, the CDR3 is TGTGCCAGCAGCCCGGGGGACAGCTCCTACGAGCAGTACTTC. Translated, it gives CASSPGDSSYEQYF. The chain recombines TRBV7-3 with TRBJ2-7; D may be TRBD1 (7 bases). This CDR3 region has 14 residues. Between the trimmed V and J ends, which lost 5 bases and 0 bases, there was a span of 11 bases. Germline CDR1 reads SGHTA; CDR2 reads FQGTGA.

This clone was detected once. The gene calls are TRBV25-1 and TRBJ2-3, with TRBD2 matching over 7 bases. The CDR3 has 12 amino acids. In germline, CDR1 is MGHDK, CDR2 SYGVNS. Losses at the gene ends were 6 bases for V and 4 bases for J; bases not matched to a gene: 1. DNA of the CDR3: TGTGCCAGCAGAGGACTAGCAGATACGCAGTATTTT. Translation gives CASRGLADTQYF.

V usage is TRBV13 and J usage is TRBJ1-2; 7 nucleotides agree with TRBD1. The CDR3 is 13 residues long. Trimming removed 4 bases from V and 8 bases from J; junction bases left unmatched: 7. Germline CDR1 is PRHDT and CDR2 is FYEKMQ (reference sequence). CDR3 coding DNA: TGTGCCAGCAGCTCTCGACAGGGCTACGGCTACACCTTC. Its protein product is CASSSRQGYGYTF.

This chain joins TRBV5-4 and TRBJ2-3, with 9 bases fitting TRBD2. The CDR3 is made up of 16 amino acids. Germline CDR1 SGHNT, CDR2 YYREEE (reference sequence). The junction had 4 bases not matched to a gene; V was cut back by 0 bases and J by 2 bases. The CDR3 DNA reads as TGTGCCAGCAGCTTGGGAAGCGGGGGGTACACAGATACGCAGTATTTT. Protein: CASSLGSGGYTDTQYF.

V and J are TRBV5-3 and TRBJ2-7, with D maybe TRBD1 (5 bases). TRBV5-3 qualifies as an ORF whose function is uncertain. This CDR3 comprises 16 residues. Trimming shortened V by 0 bases and J by 1 base, and 14 bases separated the two germline ends. The CDR3 DNA is TGTGCCAGAAGCTTGGCAGTTCGGTCAGGGTCCTACGAGCAGTACTTC. It codes for CARSLAVRSGSYEQYF.

The V call is TRBV5-1, the J call TRBJ1-3; D unclear. V gave up 0 bases and J gave up 0 bases, with 10 bases separating them. CDR1 SGHRS and CDR2 YFSETQ come from the germline V gene. This CDR3 has 16 residues. CDR3 residues: CASSLAGGVSGNTIYF. The CDR3 DNA sequence: TGCGCCAGCAGCTTGGCCGGCGGAGTCTCTGGAAACACCATATATTTT.

This clone was counted a few times. The rearrangement links TRBV29-1 to TRBJ2-3; 8 bases fit TRBD2. The CDR3 is 15 residues long. Germline-derived CDR1 and CDR2 are SQVTM and ANQGSEA. Trimming cost V 5 bases and J 6 bases; bases outside gene matches: 13. CDR3 loop: CSVLSSGVSYDTQYF. The CDR3 DNA sequence: TGCAGCGTTCTCAGTAGCGGGGTTTCCTACGATACGCAGTATTTT.

V gene TRBV6-5 combines with J gene TRBJ2-2, with 9 positions matching TRBD1. Germline trimming cut 6 bases from V and 5 bases from J; bases unmatched to any gene: 4. Germline V gene lookup returns CDR1 MNHEY and CDR2 SVGAGI. This CDR3 comprises 14 residues. The DNA of the CDR3 is TGTGCCAGCAGGAGACAGGGGGGGACCGGGGAGCTGTTTTTT. Amino acids: CASRRQGGTGELFF.

This sequence joins TRBV5-4 and TRBJ1-2, with 9 positions matching TRBD1. The CDR3 runs to 15 residues. From germline, CDR1 is SGHNT and CDR2 YYREEE (reference sequence). The V segment lost 1 base and the J segment 5 bases; nucleotides outside the gene matches: 6. Written as DNA, the CDR3 is TGTGCCAGCAGCTTGCCGGGACAGGGAGGGTATGGCTACACCTTC. It is translated as CASSLPGQGGYGYTF.

With regard to this clone: Just one base apart from a much larger clone, this may be a read error. The rearrangement links TRBV5-4 to TRBJ2-7, with a possible D match to TRBD1 (5 bases). The CDR3 totals 12 residues. Trimming pared 4 bases from V and 0 bases from J, leaving 5 bases between. CDR1 and CDR2 from the germline V gene are SGHNT and YYREEE (reference sequence). DNA for the CDR3: TGTGCCAGCAGCGACAGCTCCTACGAGCAGTACTTC. This encodes CASSDSSYEQYF.

The rearrangement uses TRBV28 and TRBJ2-7; 10 positions agree with TRBD2. Germline trimming cut 6 bases from V and 5 bases from J; bases unmatched to any gene: 13. This CDR3 spans 16 amino acids. CDR1 is MDHEN and CDR2 is SYDVKM in the germline V gene. In DNA form, the CDR3 reads TGTGCCAGCAGCGCCGCGGGAGCGGGAGGGTTCCACGAGCAGTACTTC. This gives the protein CASSAAGAGGFHEQYF.

The V and J genes are TRBV4-3 and TRBJ2-1, with D tentatively TRBD1 (5 bases). The CDR3 covers 13 residues. Germline CDR1 reads LGHNA; CDR2 reads YSLEER. V lost 0 bases to trimming and J lost 8 bases, with 8 bases between them. The CDR3 sequence is CASSQDRGDEQFF. For the CDR3, the DNA is TGCGCCAGCAGCCAAGATAGGGGCGATGAGCAGTTCTTC.